The 32 T cell receptor beta chains reported below all come from one sample, sequenced in a study of blood T cell repertoires in COVID-19. Sequencing was performed with immunoSEQ multiplex PCR; in TCRdb, only in-frame clones are kept and a portion is missing. The profile shows about 190,000 clones, 90% of them singletons. Input material: peripheral blood. The receptors here all came from a man between 45 and 60 years old with acute or convalescent COVID-19.

For the CDR3, the DNA is TGTGCCAGCAGTGACCGACTAGCTGTAGATACGCAGTATTTT. This encodes CASSDRLAVDTQYF. V and J are TRBV2 and TRBJ2-3; 7 bases align to TRBD2. The CDR3 is 14 residues long. The germline V gene encodes CDR1 SNHLY and CDR2 FYNNEI. After removal of 3 bases from V and 5 bases from J, the junction contained 5 bases not matched to a gene.

The V call is TRBV7-9, the J call TRBJ2-1; tentative D call: TRBD2 (5 bases). Trimming took 4 bases from V and 1 from J, leaving 17 bases between them. Germline V gene sequence: CDR1 SEHNR, CDR2 FQNEAQ (reference sequence). The CDR3 covers 17 residues. In nucleotides, the CDR3 is TGTGCCAGCAGCTCCCAACCTAGTCGGGGTTCCTACAATGAGCAGTTCTTC. This gives the protein CASSSQPSRGSYNEQFF.

The genes are TRBV5-1 and TRBJ2-2; TRBD1 might be the D (6 bases). Trimming removed 4 bases at V and 0 bases at J, with 10 bases between. The CDR3 runs 15 residues. The germline gives CDR1 SGHRS, CDR2 YFSETQ. In nucleotides, the CDR3 is TGCGCCAGCAGCCCCGGGACATCGAACACCGGGGAGCTGTTTTTT. Encoded protein: CASSPGTSNTGELFF. Based on the CDR3 plus reference TRBV5-1 and TRBJ2-2, the full variable domain is KAGVTQTPRYLIKTRGQQVTLSCSPISGHRSVSWYQQTPGQGLQFLFEYFSETQRNKGNFPGRFSGRQFSNSRSEMNVSTLELGDSALYLCASSPGTSNTGELFFGEGSRLTVL.

The chain links TRBV11-2 to TRBJ2-7; tentatively, D is TRBD1 (5 bases). CDR1 is SGHAT and CDR2 is FQNNGV in the germline V gene. Trimming took off 1 base at V and 3 bases at J, with 10 bases between the two ends. This CDR3 has 14 residues. This CDR3 reads CASSLGLQGYEQYF. The CDR3 bases are TGTGCCAGCAGCTTAGGCCTGCAGGGCTACGAGCAGTACTTC.

The chain links TRBV5-5 to TRBJ2-2; 7 nucleotides agree with TRBD1. The CDR3 runs to 16 residues. The junction had 7 bases not matched to a gene; V was cut back by 0 bases and J by 5 bases. CDR1 is SGHKS, CDR2 YYEKEE, per germline (reference sequence). CDR3: CASSLEGGEWTGELFF. CDR3 nucleotide sequence: TGTGCCAGCAGCTTGGAAGGGGGCGAATGGACCGGGGAGCTGTTTTTT. The variable domain in full, with the rest retrieved from reference TRBV5-5 and TRBJ2-2, is DAGVTQSPTHLIKTRGQQVTLRCSPISGHKSVSWYQQVLGQGPQFIFQYYEKEERGRGNFPDRFSARQFPNYSSELNVNALLLGDSALYLCASSLEGGEWTGELFFGEGSRLTVL.

The CDR3 is CASRGQPHTGELFF. In DNA, the CDR3 is TGTGCCAGCAGAGGACAGCCTCACACCGGGGAGCTGTTTTTT. The chain recombines TRBV6-5 with TRBJ2-2, with D possibly being TRBD1 (6 bases). This CDR3 comprises 14 residues. The germline V gene has CDR1 MNHEY and CDR2 SVGAGI. The V end was cut by 6 bases, the J end by 3 bases, with 11 bases between.

The J gene is TRBJ2-2, the V gene TRBV5-8; 9 bases fit TRBD1. The junction had 4 bases not matched to a gene; V was cut back by 0 bases and J by 4 bases. Germline V lookup: CDR1 SGHTS, CDR2 YDEGEE. The CDR3 is 16 residues long. The CDR3 sequence is CASSLGQGEFTGELFF. In DNA, the CDR3 is TGTGCCAGCAGCTTGGGACAGGGGGAGTTCACCGGGGAGCTGTTTTTT.

This clone showed up just once. Within the sample, other DNA sequences also encode this same CDR3. This rearrangement joins TRBV7-2 to TRBJ2-7, with 8 bases matching TRBD2. Germline CDR1 SGHTA, CDR2 FQGNSA. This CDR3 spans 14 amino acids. V lost 3 bases to trimming and J lost 4 bases; unmatched junction nucleotides: 5. The CDR3 region is CASSFGRGEYEQYF. CDR3 in DNA: TGTGCCAGCAGCTTCGGGCGGGGGGAATACGAGCAGTACTTC. Full variable domain (rest looked up from reference TRBV7-2 and TRBJ2-7): GAGVSQSPSNKVTEKGKDVELRCDPISGHTALYWYRQSLGQGLEFLIYFQGNSAPDKSGLPSDRFSAERTGGSVSTLTIQRTQQEDSAVYLCASSFGRGEYEQYFGPGTRLTVT.

The chain combines TRBV3-1 (or the pseudogene TRBV3-2) with TRBJ1-2; no definite D call. Trimming took off 2 bases at V and 2 bases at J, with 12 bases between the two ends. CDR3 length: 15 amino acids. Looked up from germline, CDR1 is LGHDT and CDR2 is YNNKEL (reference sequence). This CDR3 reads CASSQKLGWNYGYTF. The DNA for the CDR3 is TGTGCCAGCAGCCAAAAACTAGGGTGGAACTATGGCTACACCTTC.

The chain joins TRBV6-6 to TRBJ2-2; D is unresolved. The germline gives CDR1 MNHNY, CDR2 SVGAGI (reference sequence). V was pared by 1 base and J by 7 bases, with 4 bases between. The CDR3 has 12 residues. The CDR3 DNA reads as TGTGCCAGCAGTTACTTAGACGGGGAGCTGTTTTTT. Its protein is CASSYLDGELFF.

The chain combines TRBV29-1 with TRBJ2-5; 9 bases map to TRBD1. The germline V gene has CDR1 SQVTM and CDR2 ANQGSEA. The CDR3 totals 14 residues. The junction had 5 bases not matched to a gene; V was cut back by 4 bases and J by 2 bases. In DNA form, the CDR3 reads TGCAGCGTTGTGGGGGACAGGGAGCAAGAGACCCAGTACTTC. Residues: CSVVGDREQETQYF.

CDR3 sequence reads: CASSFRGHRQALNEQFF. The CDR3 DNA sequence: TGTGCCAGCAGTTTTAGAGGTCATCGACAGGCCCTCAATGAGCAGTTCTTC. The rearrangement links TRBV28 to TRBJ2-1; TRBD1 is a possible D gene (6 bases). The CDR3 length is 17 residues. Trimming stripped 3 bases from V and 6 bases from J, with 21 bases between. Germline CDR1 is MDHEN and CDR2 is SYDVKM.

The chain is built from TRBV7-6 and TRBJ2-5; 14 bases align to TRBD2. The V segment lost 1 base and the J segment 5 bases; nucleotides outside the gene matches: 6. This CDR3 has 17 residues. Germline V gene sequence: CDR1 SGHVS, CDR2 FNYEAQ. DNA for the CDR3: TGTGCCAGCAGCTTAGGAGGACTAGCGGGAGGAACGGAGACCCAGTACTTC. Amino acid sequence: CASSLGGLAGGTETQYF.

The chain uses TRBV2 and TRBJ2-3; 11 bases are shared with TRBD2. Per the germline V gene, CDR1 is SNHLY and CDR2 is FYNNEI. This CDR3 contains 14 residues. J was trimmed by 2 bases and V by 7 bases; bases with no gene match: 2. The CDR3 bases are TGTGCCAGCAAGACTAGCGGGGTCACAGATACGCAGTATTTT. Encoded protein: CASKTSGVTDTQYF.

This clone was picked up one time. The chain joins TRBV20-1 to TRBJ2-1, with 9 bases identical to TRBD2. J lost 5 bases, V lost 3 bases, and 2 bases had no gene match. This CDR3 comprises 13 residues. Looked up from germline, CDR1 is DFQATT and CDR2 is SNEGSKA (reference sequence). In DNA, the CDR3 is TGCAGTGCTAGTCCTAGCGGGAACAATGAGCAGTTCTTC. It specifies CSASPSGNNEQFF.

The chain uses TRBV28 and TRBJ2-1; 9 bases line up with TRBD2. CDR1 is MDHEN, CDR2 SYDVKM, per germline. The CDR3 contains 14 residues. After removal of 11 bases from V and 0 bases from J, the junction contained 5 bases not matched to a gene. CDR3 sequence: CASEAGGSYNEQFF. CDR3 DNA: TGTGCCTCCGAAGCGGGGGGCTCCTACAATGAGCAGTTCTTC. The full variable domain, its missing parts supplied by reference TRBV28 and TRBJ2-1, is DVKVTQSSRYLVKRTGEKVFLECVQDMDHENMFWYRQDPGLGLRLIYFSYDVKMKEKGDIPEGYSVSREKKERFSLILESASTNQTSMYLCASEAGGSYNEQFFGPGTRLTVL.

This clone occurred a few times. The rearrangement joins TRBV29-1 to TRBJ1-1; D unclear. The V end was cut by 6 bases, the J end by 5 bases, with 16 bases between. The CDR3 runs to 13 residues. The germline gives CDR1 SQVTM, CDR2 ANQGSEA. Written as DNA, the CDR3 is TGCAGCGTCACAGTTTTTTATGGGACTGAAGCTTTCTTT. It yields the protein CSVTVFYGTEAFF.

This sequence joins TRBV7-2 and TRBJ1-2; 7 bases map to TRBD1. V dropped 5 bases and J dropped 2; count of bases not matched to a gene: 8. Germline V lookup: CDR1 SGHTA, CDR2 FQGNSA. The CDR3 is made up of 15 amino acids. The CDR3: CASSPIRQGNYGYTF. In DNA form, the CDR3 reads TGTGCCAGCAGCCCGATTAGACAGGGAAACTATGGCTACACCTTC.

The chain carries TRBV27 and TRBJ1-4; TRBD1 matches 8 bases. This CDR3 has 17 residues. CDR1 and CDR2 (germline): MNHEY, SMNVEV (reference sequence). Trimming at V came to 6 bases and at J to 0 bases, leaving 9 bases not matched to a gene. The CDR3 bases are TGTGCCAGCAGCCTAATAAGGACAGGGACAACTAATGAAAAACTGTTTTTT. Encoded protein: CASSLIRTGTTNEKLFF.

The rearrangement uses TRBV6-5 and TRBJ1-2; 7 bases align to TRBD1. CDR1 is MNHEY and CDR2 is SVGAGI in the germline V gene. This CDR3 is built from 14 residues. The J segment lost 4 bases and the V segment lost 8 bases, leaving 10 bases of the junction unmatched. CDR3 amino acids: CASLRGQFFYGYTF. CDR3 DNA: TGTGCCAGCCTTCGGGGACAGTTCTTCTATGGCTACACCTTC.

This chain connects TRBV15 to TRBJ2-1, with 9 bases lining up with TRBD2. The CDR3 is 16 amino acids. V gave up 0 bases and J gave up 8 bases; unmatched junction bases: 8. Germline values: CDR1 LNHNV, CDR2 YYDKDF (reference sequence). CDR3 nucleotide sequence: TGTGCCACCAGCAGAGAGAGGGCGGGAGGGTTAGATGAGCAGTTCTTC. As protein: CATSRERAGGLDEQFF.

The chain carries TRBV6-2 or TRBV6-3 and TRBJ2-5, with TRBD2 matching over 10 bases. The germline CDR1 and CDR2 sequences are MNHEY and SVGEGT. The V segment lost 2 bases and the J segment 3 bases; nucleotides outside the gene matches: 3. The CDR3 length is 15 residues. The CDR3 loop reads CASSYLGLAEETQYF. CDR3 nucleotides: TGTGCCAGCAGTTACCTCGGACTAGCGGAAGAGACCCAGTACTTC.

The chain joins TRBV6-5 to TRBJ2-1; D remains unclear. The CDR3 is made up of 12 amino acids. CDR1 is MNHEY, CDR2 SVGAGI, per germline. V lost 6 bases and J 8 bases, leaving 11 bases between the germline ends. CDR3 loop: CASSELVDEQFF. The CDR3 DNA reads as TGTGCCAGCAGCGAGCTAGTGGATGAGCAGTTCTTC.

The rearrangement joins TRBV7-9 to TRBJ2-5; TRBD1 matches 7 bases. The V segment lost 3 bases and the J segment 5 bases; nucleotides outside the gene matches: 6. Per germline, CDR1 SEHNR and CDR2 FQNEAQ (reference sequence). The CDR3 length is 14 residues. In nucleotides, the CDR3 is TGTGCCAGCAGCTTTAAAGGACAGGAGGAGACCCAGTACTTC. The encoded protein is CASSFKGQEETQYF.

The chain couples TRBV5-8 to TRBJ2-3; weak D call: TRBD2 (6 bases). The CDR3 loop spans 16 amino acids. Germline CDR1 SGHTS, CDR2 YDEGEE. Trimming removed 4 bases at V and 3 bases at J, with 18 bases between. The CDR3 region is CASSIERVSGTDTQYF. CDR3 DNA sequence: TGTGCCAGCAGCATTGAGCGGGTTTCAGGAACAGATACGCAGTATTTT.

The chain uses TRBV16 and TRBJ1-2; no clear D gene. The CDR3 loop spans 13 amino acids. Trimming shortened V by 3 bases and J by 4 bases, and 9 bases separated the two germline ends. Germline CDR1 is KGHSY and CDR2 is FQNENV. The CDR3 DNA follows: TGTGCCAGCAGCCAGCGGGAATCCTATGGCTACACCTTC. It encodes CASSQRESYGYTF.

The chain joins TRBV9 to TRBJ2-7, with 8 bases fitting TRBD1. CDR3 length: 14 amino acids. The V segment lost 0 bases and the J segment 9 bases; nucleotides outside the gene matches: 8. Looked up from germline, CDR1 is SGDLS and CDR2 is YYNGEE. CDR3 nucleotides: TGTGCCAGCAGCGTAGAAGGGGCCGGGACAGGGCAGTACTTC. It codes for CASSVEGAGTGQYF.

The V gene is TRBV5-4, the J gene TRBJ2-1, with 7 nucleotides matching TRBD1. The CDR3 consists of 17 residues. Germline CDR1 reads SGHNT; CDR2 reads YYREEE (reference sequence). V gave up 3 bases and J gave up 0 bases; unmatched junction bases: 9. CDR3 bases: TGTGCCAGCAGCTCCCCGAGACAGGGCAGCTCCTACAATGAGCAGTTCTTC. Translated: CASSSPRQGSSYNEQFF.

J is TRBJ1-2 and V is TRBV29-1; 8 bases agree with TRBD1. This CDR3 spans 11 amino acids. CDR1 is SQVTM, CDR2 ANQGSEA, per germline. The ends lost 5 bases at V and 8 bases at J; junction bases unmatched: 4. CDR3 loop: CSVWGQEGYTF. CDR3 nucleotide sequence: TGCAGCGTTTGGGGACAGGAGGGCTACACCTTC.

The chain employs TRBV7-6 and TRBJ2-7; TRBD1 matches at 10 bases. Trimming took 2 bases from V and 2 from J; bases not matched to a gene: 6. Per germline, CDR1 SGHVS and CDR2 FNYEAQ. The CDR3 is 16 amino acids. Here the CDR3 DNA reads TGTGCCAGCAGCTTACGTATCGGGACAGGGGCCTACGAGCAGTACTTC. Translation: CASSLRIGTGAYEQYF.

The chain employs TRBV11-3 and TRBJ2-2; 9 positions match TRBD2. The CDR3 runs to 20 residues. Trimming took 2 bases from V and 2 from J; bases not matched to a gene: 15. CDR1 is SGHNT and CDR2 is YENEEA in the germline V gene. CDR3 in amino acids: CASSLSFAGGSQINTGELFF. For the CDR3, the DNA is TGTGCCAGCAGCTTAAGCTTCGCGGGGGGGTCCCAGATTAACACCGGGGAGCTGTTTTTT.

The chain has TRBV28 and TRBJ2-7; D unclear. Trimming took 2 bases from V and 4 from J, leaving 9 bases between them. In germline, CDR1 is MDHEN, CDR2 SYDVKM. CDR3 length equals 13 residues. CDR3 nucleotide sequence: TGTGCCAGCAGTTTACCAGGCTCATACGAGCAGTACGTC. It yields the protein CASSLPGSYEQYV.